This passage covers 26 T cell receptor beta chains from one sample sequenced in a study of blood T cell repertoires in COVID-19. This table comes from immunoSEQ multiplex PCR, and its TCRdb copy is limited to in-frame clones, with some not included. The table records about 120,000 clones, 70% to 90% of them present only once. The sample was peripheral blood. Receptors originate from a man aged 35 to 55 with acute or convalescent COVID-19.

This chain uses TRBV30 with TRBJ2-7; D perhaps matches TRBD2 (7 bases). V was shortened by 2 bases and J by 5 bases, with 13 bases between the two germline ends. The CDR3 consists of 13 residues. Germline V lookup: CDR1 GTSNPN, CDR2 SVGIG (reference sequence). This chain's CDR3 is CAWSQGGGNEQYF. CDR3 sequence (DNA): TGTGCCTGGAGTCAAGGGGGGGGGAACGAGCAGTACTTC.

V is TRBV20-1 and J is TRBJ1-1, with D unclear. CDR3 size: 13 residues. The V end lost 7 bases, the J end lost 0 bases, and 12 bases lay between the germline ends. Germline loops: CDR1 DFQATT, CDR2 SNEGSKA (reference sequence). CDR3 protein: CSVSPLMNTEAFF. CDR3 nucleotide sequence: TGCAGTGTTAGTCCTTTAATGAACACTGAAGCTTTCTTT.

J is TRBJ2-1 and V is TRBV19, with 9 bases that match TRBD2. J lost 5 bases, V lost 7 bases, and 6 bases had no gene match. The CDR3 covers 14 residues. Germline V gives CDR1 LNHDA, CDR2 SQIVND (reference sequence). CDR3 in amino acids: CASTSGLAHNEQFF. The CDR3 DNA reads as TGTGCCAGTACCTCAGGACTAGCGCACAATGAGCAGTTCTTC. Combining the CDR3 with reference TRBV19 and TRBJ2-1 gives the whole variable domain DGGITQSPKYLFRKEGQNVTLSCEQNLNHDAMYWYRQDPGQGLRLIYYSQIVNDFQKGDIAEGYSVSREKKESFPLTVTSAQKNPTAFYLCASTSGLAHNEQFFGPGTRLTVL.

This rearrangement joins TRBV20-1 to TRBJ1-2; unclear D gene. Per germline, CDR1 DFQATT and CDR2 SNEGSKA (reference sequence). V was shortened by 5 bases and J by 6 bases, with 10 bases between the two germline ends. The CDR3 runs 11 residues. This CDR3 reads CSAPVLHGYTF. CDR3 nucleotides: TGCAGTGCTCCCGTACTTCATGGCTACACCTTC.

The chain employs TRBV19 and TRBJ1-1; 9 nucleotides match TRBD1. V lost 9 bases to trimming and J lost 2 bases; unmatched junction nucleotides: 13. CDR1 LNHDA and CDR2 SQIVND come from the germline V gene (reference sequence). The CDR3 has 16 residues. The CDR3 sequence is CASRQNQGQGNTEAFF. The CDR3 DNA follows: TGTGCCAGCAGACAAAATCAGGGACAGGGCAACACTGAAGCTTTCTTT.

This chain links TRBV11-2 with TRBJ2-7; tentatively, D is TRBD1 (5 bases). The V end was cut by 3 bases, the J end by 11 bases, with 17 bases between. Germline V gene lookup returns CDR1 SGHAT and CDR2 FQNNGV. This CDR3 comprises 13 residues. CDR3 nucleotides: TGTGCCAGCAGCTTGAAACAGGATGCTACGGAGTACTTC. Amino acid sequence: CASSLKQDATEYF.

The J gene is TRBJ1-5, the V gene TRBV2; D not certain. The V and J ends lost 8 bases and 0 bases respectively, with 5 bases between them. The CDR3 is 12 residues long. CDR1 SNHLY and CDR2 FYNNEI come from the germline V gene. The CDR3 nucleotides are TGTGCCAGCCAGGATAGCAATCAGCCCCAGCATTTT. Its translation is CASQDSNQPQHF.

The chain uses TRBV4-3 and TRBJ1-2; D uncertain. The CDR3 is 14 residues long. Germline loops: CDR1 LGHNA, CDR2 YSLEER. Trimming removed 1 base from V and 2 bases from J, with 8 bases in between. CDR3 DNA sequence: TGCGCCAGCAGCCAAGGAAACGGGAACTATGGCTACACCTTC. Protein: CASSQGNGNYGYTF.

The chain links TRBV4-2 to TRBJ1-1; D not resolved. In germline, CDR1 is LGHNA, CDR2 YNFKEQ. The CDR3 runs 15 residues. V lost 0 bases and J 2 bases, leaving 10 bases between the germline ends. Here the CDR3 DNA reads TGTGCCAGCAGCCAAGATAGTTCAATAAACACTGAAGCTTTCTTT. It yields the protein CASSQDSSINTEAFF.

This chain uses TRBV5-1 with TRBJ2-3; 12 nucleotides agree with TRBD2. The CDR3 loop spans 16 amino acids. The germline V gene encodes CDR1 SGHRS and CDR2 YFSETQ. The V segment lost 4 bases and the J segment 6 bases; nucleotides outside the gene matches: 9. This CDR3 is CASSPLTSGRTDTQYF. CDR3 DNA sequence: TGCGCCAGCAGCCCGTTGACTAGCGGGAGAACGGATACGCAGTATTTT.

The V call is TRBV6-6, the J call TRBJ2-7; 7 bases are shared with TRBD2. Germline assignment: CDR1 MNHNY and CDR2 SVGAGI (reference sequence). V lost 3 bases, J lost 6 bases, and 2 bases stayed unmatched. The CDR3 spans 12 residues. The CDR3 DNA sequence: TGTGCCAGCAGTTATGGGAGGGCCGAGCAGTACTTC. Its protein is CASSYGRAEQYF.

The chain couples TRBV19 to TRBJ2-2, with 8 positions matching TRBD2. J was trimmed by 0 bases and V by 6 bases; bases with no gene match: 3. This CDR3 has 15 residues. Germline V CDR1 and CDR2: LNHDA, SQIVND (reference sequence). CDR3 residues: CASRQLAANTGELFF. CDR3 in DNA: TGTGCCAGTAGACAACTAGCGGCGAACACCGGGGAGCTGTTTTTT.

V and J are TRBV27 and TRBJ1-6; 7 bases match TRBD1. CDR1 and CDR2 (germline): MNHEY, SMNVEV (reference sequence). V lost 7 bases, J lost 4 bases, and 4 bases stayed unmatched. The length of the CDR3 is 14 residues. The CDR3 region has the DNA TGTGCCAGCACCGGGACAGTTTATAATTCACCCCTCCACTTT. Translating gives CASTGTVYNSPLHF.

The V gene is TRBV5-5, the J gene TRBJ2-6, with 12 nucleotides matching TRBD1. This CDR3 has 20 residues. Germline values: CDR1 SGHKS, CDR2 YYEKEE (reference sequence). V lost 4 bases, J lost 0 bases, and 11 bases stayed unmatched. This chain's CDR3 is CASSLLGTGGASSGANVLTF. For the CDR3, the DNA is TGTGCCAGCAGCCTCCTAGGGACAGGGGGCGCTTCCTCTGGGGCCAACGTCCTGACTTTC.

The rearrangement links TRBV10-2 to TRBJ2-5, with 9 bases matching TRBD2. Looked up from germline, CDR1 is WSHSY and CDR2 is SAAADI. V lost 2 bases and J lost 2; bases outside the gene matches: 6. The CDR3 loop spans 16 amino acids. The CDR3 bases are TGCGCCAGCAGTGAGGGGCGGGGGGGTTATCAAGAGACCCAGTACTTC. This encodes CASSEGRGGYQETQYF.

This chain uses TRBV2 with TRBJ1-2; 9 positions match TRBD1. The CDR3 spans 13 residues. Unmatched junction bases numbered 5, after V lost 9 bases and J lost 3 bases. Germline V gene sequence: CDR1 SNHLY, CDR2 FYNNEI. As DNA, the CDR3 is TGTGCCAGTAGGGGACAGGGAGACTATGGCTACACCTTC. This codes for CASRGQGDYGYTF.

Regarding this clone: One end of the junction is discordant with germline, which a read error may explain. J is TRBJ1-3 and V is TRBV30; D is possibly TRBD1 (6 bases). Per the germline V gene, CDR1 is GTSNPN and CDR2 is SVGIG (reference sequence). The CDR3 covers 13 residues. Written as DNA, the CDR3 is TGTGCCTGGAGTCTCCGACCGACAGGCCTAAGGGATTTT. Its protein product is CAWSLRPTGLRDF.

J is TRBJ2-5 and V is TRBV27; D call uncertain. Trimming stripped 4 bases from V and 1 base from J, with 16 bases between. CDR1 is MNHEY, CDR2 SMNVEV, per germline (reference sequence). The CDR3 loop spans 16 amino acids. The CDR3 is CASSSRIPSRQETQYF. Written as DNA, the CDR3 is TGTGCCAGCAGTTCGCGGATACCTTCCCGCCAAGAGACCCAGTACTTC.

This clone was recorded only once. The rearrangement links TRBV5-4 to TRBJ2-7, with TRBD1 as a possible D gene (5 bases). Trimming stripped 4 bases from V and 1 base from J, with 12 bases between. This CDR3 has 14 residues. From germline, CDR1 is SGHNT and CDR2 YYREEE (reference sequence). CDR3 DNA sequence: TGTGCCAGCAGCCCCAGGGCGGCTTCCTACGAGCAGTACTTC. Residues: CASSPRAASYEQYF.

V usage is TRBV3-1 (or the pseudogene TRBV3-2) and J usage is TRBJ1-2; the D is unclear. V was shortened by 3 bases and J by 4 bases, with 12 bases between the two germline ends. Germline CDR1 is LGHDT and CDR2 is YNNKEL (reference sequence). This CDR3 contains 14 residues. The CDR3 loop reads CASSQAGRGYGYTF. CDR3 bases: TGTGCCAGCAGCCAGGCGGGCCGCGGCTATGGCTACACCTTC.

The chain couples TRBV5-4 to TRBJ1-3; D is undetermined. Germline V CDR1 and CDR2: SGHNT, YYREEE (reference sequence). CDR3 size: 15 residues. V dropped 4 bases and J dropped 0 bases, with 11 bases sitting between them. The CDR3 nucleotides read TGTGCCAGCAGCGCCGGGAGACGCTCTGGAAACACCATATATTTT. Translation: CASSAGRRSGNTIYF.

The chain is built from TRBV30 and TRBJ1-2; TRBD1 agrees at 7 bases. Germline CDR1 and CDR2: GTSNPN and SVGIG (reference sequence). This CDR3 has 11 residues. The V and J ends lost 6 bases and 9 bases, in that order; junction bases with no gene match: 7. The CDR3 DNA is TGTGCCTGCCGACAGGGAGAGAGCTACACCTTC. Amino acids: CACRQGESYTF. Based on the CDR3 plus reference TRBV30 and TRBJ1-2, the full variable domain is SQTIHQWPATLVQPVGSPLSLECTVEGTSNPNLYWYRQAAGRGLQLLFYSVGIGQISSEVPQNLSASRPQDRQFILSSKKLLLSDSGFYLCACRQGESYTFGSGTRLTVV.

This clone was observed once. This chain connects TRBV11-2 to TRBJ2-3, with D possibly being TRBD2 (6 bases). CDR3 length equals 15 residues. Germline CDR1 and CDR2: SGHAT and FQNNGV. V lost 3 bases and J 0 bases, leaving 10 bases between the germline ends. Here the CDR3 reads CASSLAGTSTDTQYF. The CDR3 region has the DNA TGTGCCAGCAGCTTGGCCGGGACTAGCACAGATACGCAGTATTTT.

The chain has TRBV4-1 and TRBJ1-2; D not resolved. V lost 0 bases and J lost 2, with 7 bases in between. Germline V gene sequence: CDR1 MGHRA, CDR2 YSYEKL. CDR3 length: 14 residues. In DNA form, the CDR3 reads TGCGCCAGCAGCCAAGAGCGGAGGAACTATGGCTACACCTTC. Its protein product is CASSQERRNYGYTF.

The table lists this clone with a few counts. CDR3 DNA sequence: TGTGCCAGCAGCGTAGTGGGGGCAGCTGAGAACACTGAAGCTTTCTTT. Translating it yields CASSVVGAAENTEAFF. The chain carries TRBV9 and TRBJ1-1; D might be TRBD1 (6 bases). The CDR3 totals 16 residues. Trimming pared 0 bases from V and 1 base from J, leaving 13 bases between. From germline, CDR1 is SGDLS and CDR2 YYNGEE.

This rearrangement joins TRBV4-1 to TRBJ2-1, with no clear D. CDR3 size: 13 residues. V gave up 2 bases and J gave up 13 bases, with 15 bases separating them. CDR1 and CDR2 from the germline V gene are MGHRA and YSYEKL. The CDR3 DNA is TGCGCCAGCAGCCAACTTATGACACATGGACAGTTCTTC. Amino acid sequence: CASSQLMTHGQFF.